This TCR beta chain was recovered during a study of T cells in Graves' hyperthyroidism and ophthalmopathy. Study-level findings and limits: Most thyroid clonotypes with frequency above 0.001 were detected in blood.

Amplification targeted TCR beta CDR3 regions from RNA transcripts. Primed by the HTBI set, a first-round RT-PCR was run on the TCR CDR3. TCRdb processed the multiplex PCR reads anew with MiXCR; each CDR3 protein has one entry. The data show 400,000 to 450,000 distinct CDR3 sequences, 14% to 15% seen once. This clonotype was detected many times. Its target is unknown. Uncontrolled infection, other autoimmune disease, pregnancy or lactation disqualified patients from enrolment. Diagnosis relied on clinical symptoms, serum thyroxine and TRAb, thyroid ultrasound and orbital computed tomography. The PBMCs had their origin in 10 ml of fresh peripheral blood. The CDR3 loop spans 13 amino acids. Germline CDR1 reads DFQATT; CDR2 reads SNEGSKA (reference sequence). Trimming stripped 4 bases from V and 3 bases from J, with 13 bases between.

The receptor was derived from a man between 18 and 35 years old with Graves' ophthalmopathy. Sequencing used blood. This chain uses TRBV20-1 with TRBJ2-7, with D possibly TRBD1 on 6 matching bases. This chain's CDR3 is CSANRTEIYEQYF. The DNA for the CDR3 is TGCAGTGCTAACCGGACAGAGATCTACGAGCAGTACTTC.